Below are 29 T cell receptor beta chains sequenced from a single sample in a study of HIV-infected patients and healthy controls. cDNA was made from about 500 ng RNA using alpha and beta constant primers. Separate chain-specific third strand synthesis with multiplexing indices produced the alpha and beta libraries. Each CDR3 protein is one row after TCRdb ran MiXCR on the 5' RACE reads. The repertoire holds more than 8,000 distinct CDR3 sequences, with over 7.5% as singletons. The repertoire came from unfractionated whole blood and reflected all unsorted peripheral T cells. Sequencing was carried out using blood. The receptors here all came from an adult in good health.

Many counts were recorded for this clonotype. The V and J genes are TRBV7-2 and TRBJ2-7; no firm D call. CDR3 length equals 11 residues. CDR1 and CDR2 from the germline V gene are SGHTA and FQGNSA. The ends were cut back, 4 bases at V and 3 bases at J, with 4 bases in the middle. The CDR3, as DNA: TGTGCCAGCAGCTCGAACTACGAGCAGTACTTC. Amino acids: CASSSNYEQYF. Full variable domain (remainder filled in from reference TRBV7-2 and TRBJ2-7): GAGVSQSPSNKVTEKGKDVELRCDPISGHTALYWYRQSLGQGLEFLIYFQGNSAPDKSGLPSDRFSAERTGGSVSTLTIQRTQQEDSAVYLCASSSNYEQYFGPGTRLTVT.

This clonotype occurred many times. The rearrangement uses TRBV12-3 or TRBV12-4 and TRBJ2-7, with D possibly TRBD2 on 6 matching bases. There are 13 residues in the CDR3. V was clipped by 6 bases and J by 4 bases, with 13 bases between them. In nucleotides, the CDR3 is TGTGCCAGCAGCCCGGAGCGGGTTTACGAGCAGTACTTC. It specifies CASSPERVYEQYF.

This clonotype was picked up a small number of times. The rearrangement links TRBV5-1 to TRBJ2-1; D remains unclear. Trimming left V 0 bases short and J 0 bases short, with 10 bases between. Germline CDR1 is SGHRS and CDR2 is YFSETQ. This CDR3 comprises 16 residues. CDR3 sequence reads: CASSLALRSSYNEQFF. CDR3 DNA sequence: TGCGCCAGCAGCTTGGCCCTGAGGAGCTCCTACAATGAGCAGTTCTTC.

In its sample, this clonotype was seen many times. The chain uses TRBV19 and TRBJ1-2; D ambiguous. The CDR3 is 14 residues long. The germline V and J ends were trimmed by 11 bases and 7 bases, with 23 bases remaining between them. Germline values: CDR1 LNHDA, CDR2 SQIVND (reference sequence). The CDR3 sequence is CAGSPGLFSGGYTF. In DNA form, the CDR3 reads TGTGCCGGCTCACCCGGGTTGTTTTCAGGTGGCTACACCTTC.

In this sample, this clonotype turned up many times. This chain joins TRBV7-2 and TRBJ2-7; a weak D match, TRBD1 (6 bases). Germline V gives CDR1 SGHTA, CDR2 FQGNSA. V lost 6 bases and J 0 bases, leaving 12 bases between the germline ends. This CDR3 spans 14 amino acids. CDR3 region: CASSSTGSSYEQYF. Here the CDR3 DNA reads TGTGCCAGCAGTTCTACAGGGAGCTCCTACGAGCAGTACTTC.

This clonotype turned up a few times. This rearrangement joins TRBV5-4 to TRBJ2-3; 10 nucleotides align to TRBD1. The length of the CDR3 is 15 residues. Germline V lookup: CDR1 SGHNT, CDR2 YYREEE (reference sequence). V gave up 5 bases and J gave up 2 bases; unmatched junction bases: 5. In DNA form, the CDR3 reads TGTGCCAGCAGTCAAGACAGGGGGCACACAGATACGCAGTATTTT. It specifies CASSQDRGHTDTQYF.

A few counts support this clonotype. The chain is built from TRBV28 and TRBJ1-1; TRBD1 matches 7 bases. V lost 7 bases to trimming and J lost 5 bases; unmatched junction nucleotides: 7. Germline loops: CDR1 MDHEN, CDR2 SYDVKM. CDR3 length: 13 residues. CDR3 region: CASNRGLGTEAFF. CDR3 nucleotide sequence: TGTGCCAGCAACAGGGGTTTAGGGACTGAAGCTTTCTTT.

By share, this clonotype ranks as medium-sized. For the CDR3, the DNA is TGTGCCAGCAGCCATCTGGGAGGGAACGAGCAGTACTTC. This gives the protein CASSHLGGNEQYF. The chain recombines TRBV14 with TRBJ2-7, with 7 positions matching TRBD2. After removal of 3 bases from V and 5 bases from J, the junction contained 4 bases not matched to a gene. The CDR3 spans 13 residues. CDR1 and CDR2 (germline): SGHDN, FVKESK. The variable domain in full, with the rest retrieved from reference TRBV14 and TRBJ2-7, is EAGVTQFPSHSVIEKGQTVTLRCDPISGHDNLYWYRRVMGKEIKFLLHFVKESKQDESGMPNNRFLAERTGGTYSTLKVQPAELEDSGVYFCASSHLGGNEQYFGPGTRLTVT.

CDR3 sequence: CASVSTGYNEQFF. CDR3 DNA sequence: TGTGCCAGCGTTTCAACGGGATACAATGAGCAGTTCTTC. This chain uses TRBV7-9 with TRBJ2-1; possible D gene TRBD2, 5 bases. Per the germline V gene, CDR1 is SEHNR and CDR2 is FQNEAQ (reference sequence). The V gene lost 8 bases and the J gene lost 4 bases, with 12 bases spanning the gap. The CDR3 extends over 13 amino acids.

In this sample, this clonotype turned up many times. The V and J genes are TRBV28 and TRBJ1-3; D is possibly TRBD1 (5 bases). The CDR3 is made up of 11 amino acids. V shed 6 bases and J shed 8 bases, with 8 bases lying between them. Germline V gene lookup returns CDR1 MDHEN and CDR2 SYDVKM. The CDR3 DNA follows: TGTGCCAGCAGACGGGACTACACCATATATTTT. It translates to CASRRDYTIYF.

The chain couples TRBV3-1 to TRBJ2-7; D not certain. The length of the CDR3 is 14 residues. The germline V gene has CDR1 LGHDT and CDR2 YNNKEL (reference sequence). The V gene lost 4 bases and the J gene lost 3 bases, with 13 bases spanning the gap. The CDR3 sequence: CASSPRGWDYEQYF. The CDR3 DNA is TGTGCCAGCAGCCCACGTGGTTGGGACTACGAGCAGTACTTC.

This chain uses TRBV10-3 with TRBJ2-3, with TRBD2 matching over 8 bases. CDR1 and CDR2 from the germline V gene are ENHRY and SYGVKD. The ends lost 7 bases at V and 2 bases at J; junction bases unmatched: 5. CDR3 length: 14 residues. The DNA of the CDR3 is TGTGCCATCACTACTAGCGGTTCCACAGATACGCAGTATTTT. It translates to CAITTSGSTDTQYF.

This clonotype was recorded at least ten times. The chain joins TRBV7-8 to TRBJ1-2, with D possibly matching TRBD1 (6 bases). The CDR3 consists of 15 residues. The germline V gene has CDR1 SGHVS and CDR2 FQNEAQ. With 3 bases removed from V and 8 bases from J, the gap between germline ends came to 19 bases. CDR3 sequence: CASSLGRGGQRGYTF. The CDR3 coding sequence is TGTGCCAGCAGCTTGGGGCGCGGGGGGCAACGAGGCTACACCTTC. The complete variable domain, with remaining parts taken from reference TRBV7-8 and TRBJ1-2, reads GAGVSQSPRYKVAKRGQDVALRCDPISGHVSLFWYQQALGQGPEFLTYFQNEAQLDKSGLPSDRFFAERPEGSVSTLKIQRTQQEDSAVYLCASSLGRGGQRGYTFGSGTRLTVV.

The V gene is TRBV7-3, the J gene TRBJ2-3; weak D call: TRBD1 (5 bases). Germline V gene lookup returns CDR1 SGHTA and CDR2 FQGTGA. Trimming shortened V by 6 bases and J by 1 base, and 11 bases separated the two germline ends. The CDR3 is 14 amino acids. The CDR3, as DNA: TGTGCCAGCAGGAGACAGCCTCGCACAGATACGCAGTATTTT. It codes for CASRRQPRTDTQYF.

Within the sample, this clonotype is medium-sized. The genes are TRBV7-2 and TRBJ2-5; D gene ambiguous. The CDR3 spans 13 residues. Trimming cost V 3 bases and J 5 bases, with 10 bases left between them. Germline CDR1 is SGHTA and CDR2 is FQGNSA. The CDR3 region is CASSFAGEETQYF. CDR3 nucleotide sequence: TGTGCCAGCAGCTTTGCTGGAGAGGAGACCCAGTACTTC.

The V gene is TRBV7-9, the J gene TRBJ2-6; D not certain. This CDR3 contains 14 residues. Deletions cut 4 bases from V and 0 bases from J, with 4 bases between. The germline V gene has CDR1 SEHNR and CDR2 FQNEAQ (reference sequence). The CDR3 reads CASSYVSGANVLTF. The DNA of the CDR3 is TGTGCCAGCAGCTACGTCTCTGGGGCCAACGTCCTGACTTTC. The whole variable domain, remainder taken from reference TRBV7-9 and TRBJ2-6, is DTGVSQNPRHKITKRGQNVTFRCDPISEHNRLYWYRQTLGQGPEFLTYFQNEAQLEKSRLLSDRFSAERPKGSFSTLEIQRTEQGDSAMYLCASSYVSGANVLTFGAGSRLTVL.

Many counts were recorded for this clonotype. The genes are TRBV3-1 and TRBJ2-1; 10 nucleotides line up with TRBD2. The CDR3 runs 18 residues. V gave up 1 base and J gave up 5 bases; unmatched junction bases: 11. Germline V gives CDR1 LGHDT, CDR2 YNNKEL (reference sequence). In DNA form, the CDR3 reads TGTGCCAGCAGCCAAGGGGTGATAGCGGGGGGTACTGACAATGAGCAGTTCTTC. This encodes CASSQGVIAGGTDNEQFF.

This clonotype qualifies as medium-sized (0.01 to 0.1%). The chain uses TRBV3-1 and TRBJ1-6; 10 positions agree with TRBD1. V gave up 4 bases and J gave up 12 bases; unmatched junction bases: 9. This CDR3 spans 15 amino acids. Per the germline V gene, CDR1 is LGHDT and CDR2 is YNNKEL (reference sequence). CDR3 in amino acids: CASSPLGDRGLPLHF. The DNA of the CDR3 is TGTGCCAGCAGCCCCCTAGGGGACAGGGGTTTACCCCTCCACTTT.

The CDR3: CASSYGRENQPQHF. CDR3 coding DNA: TGTGCCAGCAGCTACGGGCGGGAAAATCAGCCCCAGCATTTT. The V call is TRBV3-1, the J call TRBJ1-5; D is unresolved. Germline V gene sequence: CDR1 LGHDT, CDR2 YNNKEL (reference sequence). V lost 5 bases to trimming and J lost 4 bases, with 12 bases between them. This CDR3 region has 14 residues.

This clonotype came up many times. V and J are TRBV29-1 and TRBJ1-1; D is unresolved. CDR3 length: 13 residues. Per germline, CDR1 SQVTM and CDR2 ANQGSEA. V was trimmed by 1 base and J by 1 base, leaving 7 bases between them. DNA of the CDR3: TGCAGCGTTGAAGGTAGCCGGAACACTGAAGCTTTCTTT. Protein product: CSVEGSRNTEAFF.

This clonotype was picked up many times. For the CDR3, the DNA is TGTGCCAGCAGCCTTGGACTAGACCACGATACGCAGTATTTT. This gives the protein CASSLGLDHDTQYF. J is TRBJ2-3 and V is TRBV5-6, with TRBD2 matching over 7 bases. The CDR3 length is 14 residues. V trimming: 4 bases; J trimming: 6 bases; junction bases outside the gene matches: 8. The germline gives CDR1 SGHDT, CDR2 YYEEEE.

This clonotype is medium-sized (0.01 to 0.1%) by share. The chain is built from TRBV7-2 and TRBJ2-5, with D maybe TRBD1 (6 bases). Germline V gene data show CDR1 as SGHTA and CDR2 as FQGNSA. This CDR3 has 15 amino acids. V dropped 3 bases and J dropped 0 bases, with 11 bases sitting between them. The CDR3 DNA reads as TGTGCCAGCAGCTTTGCTGACAGGTACCAAGAGACCCAGTACTTC. It encodes CASSFADRYQETQYF.

This clonotype was recorded at least ten times. This sequence joins TRBV4-1 and TRBJ2-7, with no clear D. In germline, CDR1 is MGHRA, CDR2 YSYEKL. Deletions cut 1 base from V and 5 bases from J, with 9 bases between. This CDR3 is built from 13 residues. CDR3: CASSQGVMDEQYF. CDR3 bases: TGCGCCAGCAGCCAAGGGGTAATGGACGAGCAGTACTTC.

CDR3 amino acids: CATSSAGALNTEAFF. DNA for the CDR3: TGTGCCACCAGCAGCGCAGGGGCGTTGAACACTGAAGCTTTCTTT. This chain joins TRBV15 and TRBJ1-1; D might be TRBD1 (6 bases). The CDR3 length is 15 residues. Germline assignment: CDR1 LNHNV and CDR2 YYDKDF (reference sequence). The ends were cut back, 3 bases at V and 0 bases at J, with 11 bases in the middle.

By share, this clonotype counts as medium-sized. The chain links TRBV12-3 or TRBV12-4 to TRBJ2-1, with D possibly matching TRBD1 (5 bases). CDR3 size: 13 residues. Trimming took 4 bases from V and 7 from J, leaving 11 bases between them. The CDR3 DNA follows: TGTGCCAGCAGTTACAACAGGCAAAATGAGCAGTTCTTC. This codes for CASSYNRQNEQFF.

This clonotype was seen at least ten times. The gene calls are TRBV7-8 and TRBJ2-1, with TRBD2 matching 11 bases. The junction had 8 bases not matched to a gene; V was cut back by 2 bases and J by 5 bases. This CDR3 has 17 residues. Germline values: CDR1 SGHVS, CDR2 FQNEAQ. CDR3: CASSLSRPGLADNEQFF. For the CDR3, the DNA is TGTGCCAGCAGCTTAAGCCGCCCGGGACTAGCGGACAATGAGCAGTTCTTC.

This clonotype came up a few times. This chain joins TRBV12-3 or TRBV12-4 and TRBJ1-4, with a possible D match to TRBD1 (6 bases). The CDR3 has 15 amino acids. The ends were cut back, 6 bases at V and 4 bases at J, with 15 bases in the middle. The CDR3 loop reads CASRIGTGRNEKLFF. CDR3 DNA: TGTGCCAGCAGGATCGGTACAGGGCGTAATGAAAAACTGTTTTTT.

Judged by abundance, this clonotype is medium-sized (0.01 to 0.1%). The rearrangement uses TRBV7-6 and TRBJ2-5; no reliable D call. CDR1 SGHVS and CDR2 FNYEAQ come from the germline V gene. Deletions cut 5 bases from V and 6 bases from J, with 16 bases between. The CDR3 sequence is 14 residues long. The CDR3 sequence: CASSPDSVGQTQYF. The CDR3 coding sequence is TGTGCCAGCAGCCCAGACTCAGTTGGGCAGACCCAGTACTTC.

This clonotype was counted ten times or more. The genes are TRBV7-2 and TRBJ2-1; TRBD2 matches at 7 bases. This CDR3 region has 14 residues. Germline loops: CDR1 SGHTA, CDR2 FQGNSA. Unmatched junction bases numbered 7, after V lost 5 bases and J lost 6 bases. For the CDR3, the DNA is TGTGCCAGCAGCCCCGGACTAGGCGTCAATGAGCAGTTCTTC. Encoded protein: CASSPGLGVNEQFF.